This T cell receptor (beta chain) came from a study of CD4 and CD8 cells across lung adenocarcinoma regions. Samples came from patients with localized non-small cell lung adenocarcinoma. The CDR3 consists of 16 residues. The ends were cut back, 2 bases at V and 8 bases at J, with 19 bases in the middle. Germline loops: CDR1 MNHNS, CDR2 SASEGT. Using its own MiXCR run on the PCR reads, TCRdb lists one record per CDR3 protein. In the table there are tens of thousands of distinct CDR3 sequences, around 50% of which are singletons. The receptor was isolated from a male donor with lung adenocarcinoma. The CD4 and CD8 labels of this study may be unreliable. Material for sequencing was CD8+ T cells from the center of a lung tumor. The V call is TRBV6-1, the J call TRBJ2-1; a weak D match, TRBD2 (6 bases). CDR3 DNA sequence: TGTGCCAGCAGTGAAACGTGGGCTGGCGGGACCGATGAGCAGTTCTTC. Translated: CASSETWAGGTDEQFF.